This T cell receptor beta chain was sequenced during a study of post-analysis software for immune sequencing data. Germline V gene lookup returns CDR1 DFQATT and CDR2 SNEGSKA (reference sequence). V lost 5 bases, J lost 0 bases, and 13 bases lay in between. CDR3 length: 14 amino acids. Study results and caveats: Roughly five TRBV segments, including TRBV5-6, TRBV5-1 and TRBV20-1, were more frequent in patients than controls. Among multiple sclerosis patients, normalized Chao1 diversity was significantly below that of controls.

The TCR beta cDNA libraries carried unique molecular identifiers. Each CDR3 protein is one row after TCRdb ran MiXCR on the PCR reads. The sample carries 550,000 to 700,000 distinct CDR3 sequences, about 40% recorded once. This clonotype was detected a few times. Its antigen is unidentified. The TCR sequence derives from a girl aged 5-17 years with multiple sclerosis. Specimen: blood. The J gene is TRBJ1-2, the V gene TRBV20-1; D not resolved. This CDR3 is CSASMLQTNYGYTF. The CDR3 DNA reads as TGCAGTGCTTCGATGTTACAGACTAACTATGGCTACACCTTC.